The 20 T cell receptor beta chains reported below all come from one sample, sequenced in a study of blood T cell repertoires in COVID-19. Repertoires were generated with immunoSEQ multiplex PCR, while TCRdb's copy carries only in-frame clones and drops some. The data show about 76,000 clones, 80% seen once. The sequencing sample was made of peripheral blood. The receptors stem from a human donor in a cohort sampled during active COVID-19.

This clone appeared a single time. V usage is TRBV9 and J usage is TRBJ1-3; 8 nucleotides agree with TRBD1. The CDR3 consists of 16 residues. Per germline, CDR1 SGDLS and CDR2 YYNGEE. The V segment lost 3 bases and the J segment 5 bases; nucleotides outside the gene matches: 10. As DNA, the CDR3 is TGTGCCAGCAGCGACCTGTCAGGGGGCCGTCGAAACACCATATATTTT. Translated: CASSDLSGGRRNTIYF. Based on the CDR3 plus reference TRBV9 and TRBJ1-3, the full variable domain is DSGVTQTPKHLITATGQRVTLRCSPRSGDLSVYWYQQSLDQGLQFLIQYYNGEERAKGNILERFSAQQFPDLHSELNLSSLELGDSALYFCASSDLSGGRRNTIYFGEGSWLTVV.

This clone was seen a single time. This chain uses TRBV15 with TRBJ2-3; 7 bases agree with TRBD1. Germline CDR1 is LNHNV and CDR2 is YYDKDF (reference sequence). V lost 1 base and J lost 6; bases outside the gene matches: 7. The CDR3 loop spans 15 amino acids. The CDR3 nucleotides are TGTGCCACCAGCAGAGGGGACAGCAACTTCGATACGCAGTATTTT. Translation gives CATSRGDSNFDTQYF. The full variable domain, in which reference TRBV15 and TRBJ2-3 provide the parts outside the CDR3, is DAMVIQNPRYQVTQFGKPVTLSCSQTLNHNVMYWYQQKSSQAPKLLFHYYDKDFNNEADTPDNFQSRRPNTSFCFLDIRSPGLGDTAMYLCATSRGDSNFDTQYFGPGTRLTVL.

In its sample, this clone was seen a few times. An end of the junction differs from the germline gene, which may be a read error. The chain links TRBV3-1 (or the pseudogene TRBV3-2) to TRBJ2-7, with TRBD2 matching over 13 bases. CDR1 and CDR2 (germline): LGHDT, YNNKEL (reference sequence). There are 14 residues in the CDR3. CDR3 sequence reads: CASSQGRLAGGLNF. For the CDR3, the DNA is TGTGCCAGCAGCCAAGGTCGACTAGCGGGGGGTTTAAATTTC.

This chain links TRBV19 with TRBJ2-1; a weak D match, TRBD2 (6 bases). The germline V gene has CDR1 LNHDA and CDR2 SQIVND (reference sequence). The germline V and J ends were trimmed by 7 bases and 0 bases, with 19 bases remaining between them. The CDR3 sequence is 17 residues long. The CDR3 sequence is CASTPVEGGLSYNEQFF. The CDR3 coding sequence is TGTGCCAGTACCCCGGTGGAGGGAGGACTCTCCTACAATGAGCAGTTCTTC.

For the CDR3, the DNA is TGCGCCAGCAGCCAAGATAGTGGCAGGGGGCTCGGCACCGGGGAGCTGTTTTTT. Amino acids: CASSQDSGRGLGTGELFF. The chain has TRBV4-1 and TRBJ2-2; 8 positions match TRBD1. CDR1 is MGHRA and CDR2 is YSYEKL in the germline V gene. This CDR3 has 18 residues. V gave up 0 bases and J gave up 4 bases; unmatched junction bases: 10.

This chain uses TRBV6-2 or TRBV6-3 with TRBJ2-2; D unresolved. The V end lost 2 bases, the J end lost 6 bases, and 7 bases lay between the germline ends. The germline V gene encodes CDR1 MNHEY and CDR2 SVGEGT. The CDR3 has 13 amino acids. Here the CDR3 DNA reads TGTGCCAGCAGTTACCCAGCGCCCGGGGAGCTGTTTTTT. Translation gives CASSYPAPGELFF.

This chain connects TRBV9 to TRBJ1-1; maybe TRBD1 (6 bases). Germline values: CDR1 SGDLS, CDR2 YYNGEE. This CDR3 has 14 residues. The V and J ends lost 3 bases and 0 bases respectively, with 9 bases between them. CDR3 protein: CASSAGQMNTEAFF. CDR3 DNA sequence: TGTGCCAGCAGCGCCGGACAGATGAACACTGAAGCTTTCTTT.

This clone was detected only once. V usage is TRBV11-3 and J usage is TRBJ2-7; unclear D gene. Germline assignment: CDR1 SGHNT and CDR2 YENEEA. The CDR3 runs to 13 residues. V gave up 5 bases and J gave up 3 bases, with 11 bases separating them. CDR3 sequence reads: CASSPASNYEQYV. In DNA form, the CDR3 reads TGTGCCAGCAGCCCCGCGTCTAACTACGAGCAGTACGTC.

The V gene is TRBV5-1, the J gene TRBJ2-3; 7 nucleotides match TRBD1. CDR1 is SGHRS, CDR2 YFSETQ, per germline. The V and J ends lost 1 base and 2 bases, in that order; junction bases with no gene match: 7. The CDR3 spans 16 residues. CDR3 in amino acids: CASSLNAGGFTDTQYF. CDR3 bases: TGCGCCAGCAGCTTGAACGCAGGGGGATTCACAGATACGCAGTATTTT.

There are a few counts of this clone. J is TRBJ1-2 and V is TRBV5-1, with 9 bases matching TRBD1. Losses at the gene ends were 2 bases for V and 8 bases for J; bases not matched to a gene: 10. CDR1 is SGHRS and CDR2 is YFSETQ in the germline V gene. CDR3 length equals 15 residues. CDR3 protein: CASSFRQGGDGGYTF. Here the CDR3 DNA reads TGCGCCAGCAGCTTCCGACAGGGGGGAGATGGAGGCTACACCTTC.

The rearrangement links TRBV21-1 to TRBJ2-1; the D call TRBD2 from the table was never checked on the DNA. TRBV21-1 is designated a pseudogene. The CDR3 is 16 residues long. As DNA, the CDR3 is TGTGCCAGCACTTCCCCCGCCAGCGGATTTTACAATGAGCAGTTCTTC. This codes for CASTSPASGFYNEQFF.

In its sample, this clone was seen a few times. This chain joins TRBV6-6 and TRBJ2-7; D perhaps matches TRBD2 (5 bases). Between the trimmed V and J ends, which lost 6 bases and 6 bases, there was a span of 12 bases. This CDR3 spans 12 amino acids. CDR1 and CDR2 from the germline V gene are MNHNY and SVGAGI (reference sequence). The CDR3 loop is CASRGATGEQYV. The CDR3 DNA reads TGTGCCAGCAGGGGAGCTACTGGCGAGCAGTACGTC.

This clone was detected only a few times. The V and J genes are TRBV7-9 and TRBJ1-1; TRBD1 is a possible D gene (6 bases). The germline gives CDR1 SEHNR, CDR2 FQNEAQ (reference sequence). The length of the CDR3 is 15 residues. The CDR3 loop is CATRVRAGANTEAFF. The CDR3 region has the DNA TGTGCTACGAGGGTCCGGGCAGGGGCGAACACTGAAGCTTTCTTT.

The chain uses TRBV24-1 and TRBJ1-5, with 8 nucleotides matching TRBD1. The CDR3 extends over 14 amino acids. The germline CDR1 and CDR2 sequences are KGHDR and SFDVKD. The ends lost 7 bases at V and 6 bases at J; junction bases unmatched: 7. The CDR3 spells CATSHQGAVQPQHF. In DNA form, the CDR3 reads TGTGCCACCAGCCATCAGGGGGCAGTTCAGCCCCAGCATTTT.

The chain couples TRBV7-8 to TRBJ2-1; 7 positions match TRBD1. Germline CDR1 is SGHVS and CDR2 is FQNEAQ. Germline trimming cut 6 bases from V and 9 bases from J; bases unmatched to any gene: 5. The CDR3 runs 12 residues. CDR3 in DNA: TGTGCCAGCAGTAACTCAGGGGGTGAGCAGTTCTTC. Protein product: CASSNSGGEQFF.

There are a few counts of this clone. J is TRBJ2-2 and V is TRBV5-1; weak D call: TRBD2 (6 bases). Deletions cut 4 bases from V and 6 bases from J, with 16 bases between. CDR1 is SGHRS and CDR2 is YFSETQ in the germline V gene. CDR3 length equals 15 residues. CDR3 in amino acids: CASSRVLASAGELFF. As DNA, the CDR3 is TGCGCCAGCAGCCGCGTACTAGCATCGGCCGGGGAGCTGTTTTTT.

The chain recombines TRBV10-3 with TRBJ2-7, with 8 bases fitting TRBD2. Germline-derived CDR1 and CDR2 are ENHRY and SYGVKD. The CDR3 totals 14 residues. V lost 5 bases to trimming and J lost 7 bases; unmatched junction nucleotides: 10. As DNA, the CDR3 is TGTGCCATCAGTTTCGGGGGGGCGGTGGAGGAGCAGTACTTC. This encodes CAISFGGAVEEQYF.

The genes are TRBV7-9 and TRBJ1-2; TRBD1 might be the D (6 bases). The V gene lost 1 base and the J gene lost 12 bases, with 12 bases spanning the gap. The CDR3 is 12 residues long. Germline V gene lookup returns CDR1 SEHNR and CDR2 FQNEAQ (reference sequence). In DNA, the CDR3 is TGTGCCAGCAGCTTAGGACAGGATTCAAACACCTTC. Translating it yields CASSLGQDSNTF.

This chain joins TRBV11-3 and TRBJ2-5, with 8 bases fitting TRBD2. CDR1 SGHNT and CDR2 YENEEA come from the germline V gene. The CDR3 runs to 16 residues. The junction had 5 bases not matched to a gene; V was cut back by 1 base and J by 1 base. CDR3 nucleotides: TGTGCCAGCAGCTTAGGTCGGACTAGCACCCAAGAGACCCAGTACTTC. It translates to CASSLGRTSTQETQYF.

This clone was counted only a few times. The germline gene is not matched at one end of the junction; a read error may be the cause. The chain couples TRBV7-2 to TRBJ1-6; 8 nucleotides agree with TRBD1. There are 14 residues in the CDR3. CDR1 SGHTA and CDR2 FQGNSA come from the germline V gene. CDR3 protein: CASSVAGTGSPLHF. As DNA, the CDR3 is TGTGCCAGCAGCGTAGCCGGGACAGGCTCACCCCTCCACTTT.